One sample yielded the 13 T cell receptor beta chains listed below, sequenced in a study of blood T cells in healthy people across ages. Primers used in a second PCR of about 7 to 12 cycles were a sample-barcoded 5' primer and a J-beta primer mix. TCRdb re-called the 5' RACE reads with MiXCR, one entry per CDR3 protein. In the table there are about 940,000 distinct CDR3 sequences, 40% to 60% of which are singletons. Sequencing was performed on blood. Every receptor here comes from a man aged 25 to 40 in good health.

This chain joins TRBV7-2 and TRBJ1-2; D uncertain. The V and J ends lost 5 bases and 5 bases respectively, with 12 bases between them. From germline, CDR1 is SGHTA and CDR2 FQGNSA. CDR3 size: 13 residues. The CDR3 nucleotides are TGTGCCAGCAGCGCAACGGACTCATATGGCTACACCTTC. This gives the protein CASSATDSYGYTF. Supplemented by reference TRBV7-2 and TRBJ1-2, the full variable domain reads GAGVSQSPSNKVTEKGKDVELRCDPISGHTALYWYRQSLGQGLEFLIYFQGNSAPDKSGLPSDRFSAERTGGSVSTLTIQRTQQEDSAVYLCASSATDSYGYTFGSGTRLTVV.

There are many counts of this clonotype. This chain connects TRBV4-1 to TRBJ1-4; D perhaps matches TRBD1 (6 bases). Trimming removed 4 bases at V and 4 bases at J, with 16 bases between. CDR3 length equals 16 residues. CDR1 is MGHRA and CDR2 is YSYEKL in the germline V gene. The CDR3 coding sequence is TGCGCCAGCAGCCCCCAACCGACAGGCGGTAATGAAAAACTGTTTTTT. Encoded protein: CASSPQPTGGNEKLFF.

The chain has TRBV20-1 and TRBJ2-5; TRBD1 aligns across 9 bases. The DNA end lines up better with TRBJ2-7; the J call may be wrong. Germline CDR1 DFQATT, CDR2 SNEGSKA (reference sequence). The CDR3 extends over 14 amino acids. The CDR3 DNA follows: TGCAGTGCTAGCGGGGACAGGGTCCTCTACGAGCAGTACTTC. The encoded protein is CSASGDRVLYEQYF.

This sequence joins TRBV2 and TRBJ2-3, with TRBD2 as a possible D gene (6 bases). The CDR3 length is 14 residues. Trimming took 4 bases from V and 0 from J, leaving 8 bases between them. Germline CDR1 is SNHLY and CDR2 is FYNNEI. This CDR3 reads CASSGRDSTDTQYF. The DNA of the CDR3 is TGTGCCAGCAGTGGGAGGGACAGCACAGATACGCAGTATTTT. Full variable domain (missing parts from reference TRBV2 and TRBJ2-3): EPEVTQTPSHQVTQMGQEVILRCVPISNHLYFYWYRQILGQKVEFLVSFYNNEISEKSEIFDDQFSVERPDGSNFTLKIRSTKLEDSAMYFCASSGRDSTDTQYFGPGTRLTVL.

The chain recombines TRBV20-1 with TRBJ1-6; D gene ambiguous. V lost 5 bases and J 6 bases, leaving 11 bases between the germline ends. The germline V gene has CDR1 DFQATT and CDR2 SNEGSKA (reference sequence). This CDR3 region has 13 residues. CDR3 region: CSALQRVNSPLHF. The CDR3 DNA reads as TGCAGTGCTCTTCAAAGGGTTAATTCACCCCTCCACTTT.

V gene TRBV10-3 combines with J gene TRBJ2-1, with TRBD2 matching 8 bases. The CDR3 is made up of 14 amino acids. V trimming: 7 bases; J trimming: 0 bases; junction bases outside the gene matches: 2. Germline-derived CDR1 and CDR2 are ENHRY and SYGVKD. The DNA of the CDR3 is TGTGCCATCACCGGGGGGGCCTCCTACAATGAGCAGTTCTTC. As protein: CAITGGASYNEQFF.

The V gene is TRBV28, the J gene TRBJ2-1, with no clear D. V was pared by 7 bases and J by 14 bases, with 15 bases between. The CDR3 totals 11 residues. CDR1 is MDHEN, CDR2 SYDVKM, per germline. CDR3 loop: CASTLGRSEFF. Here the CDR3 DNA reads TGTGCCAGCACCCTAGGAAGGAGCGAGTTCTTC.

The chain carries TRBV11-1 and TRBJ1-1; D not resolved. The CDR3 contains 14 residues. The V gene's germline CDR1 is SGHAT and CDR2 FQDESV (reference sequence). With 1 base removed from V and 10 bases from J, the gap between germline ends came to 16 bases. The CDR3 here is CASSLEWSAVGAFF. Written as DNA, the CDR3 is TGTGCCAGCAGCTTAGAGTGGTCGGCAGTTGGAGCTTTCTTT.

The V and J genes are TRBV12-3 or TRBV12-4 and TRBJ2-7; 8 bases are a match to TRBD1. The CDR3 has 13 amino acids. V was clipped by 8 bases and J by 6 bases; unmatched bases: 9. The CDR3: CASAMGQVAEQYF. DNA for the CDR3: TGTGCCAGCGCTATGGGACAGGTGGCCGAGCAGTACTTC.

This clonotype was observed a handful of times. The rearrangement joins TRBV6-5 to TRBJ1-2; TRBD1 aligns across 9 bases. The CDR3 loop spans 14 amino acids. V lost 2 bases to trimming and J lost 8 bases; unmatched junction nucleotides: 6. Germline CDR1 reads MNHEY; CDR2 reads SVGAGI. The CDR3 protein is CASSYRGQGSGYTF. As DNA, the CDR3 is TGTGCCAGCAGTTACAGAGGACAGGGGAGCGGCTACACCTTC.

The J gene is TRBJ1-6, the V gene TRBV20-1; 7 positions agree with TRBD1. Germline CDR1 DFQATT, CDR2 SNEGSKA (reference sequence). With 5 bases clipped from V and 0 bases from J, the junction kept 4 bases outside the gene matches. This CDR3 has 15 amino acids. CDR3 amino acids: CSAPDRSSYNSPLHF. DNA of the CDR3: TGCAGTGCTCCGGACAGGAGCTCCTATAATTCACCCCTCCACTTT.

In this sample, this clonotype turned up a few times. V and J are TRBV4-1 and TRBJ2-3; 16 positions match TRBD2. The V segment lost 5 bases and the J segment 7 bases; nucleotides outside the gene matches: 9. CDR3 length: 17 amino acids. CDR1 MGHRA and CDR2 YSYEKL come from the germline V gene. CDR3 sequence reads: CASSGGLAGGLLNTQYF. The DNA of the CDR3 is TGCGCCAGCAGCGGGGGACTAGCGGGGGGGCTCCTTAATACGCAGTATTTT.

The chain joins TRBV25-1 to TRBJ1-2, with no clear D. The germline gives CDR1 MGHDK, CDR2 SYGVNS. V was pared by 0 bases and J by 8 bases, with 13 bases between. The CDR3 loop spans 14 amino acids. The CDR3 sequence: CASSEYSALGGYTF. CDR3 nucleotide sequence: TGTGCCAGCAGTGAATATTCAGCCCTTGGGGGCTACACCTTC.